This T cell receptor (beta chain) was obtained from a study of T-cell reconstitution after alpha-beta-depleted transplantation in children. Study findings and constraints: High day-60 TCRbeta diversity in some patients came from surviving recipient T cells and thymic progenitors.

This clonotype has a count of ten or more. Its specificity is not known. The authors prepared the TCRbeta library with unique molecular identifiers. Via MiXCR, TCRdb re-called the PCR reads, giving one row per CDR3 protein. The sample includes approximately 150,000 distinct CDR3 sequences, about 9% of them seen just once. This CDR3 is 15 amino acids long. Germline V gene lookup returns CDR1 ENHRY and CDR2 SYGVKD. Trimming left V 3 bases short and J 5 bases short, with 13 bases between. The material sequenced was PBMCs, mostly from graft donor cells, taken 180 days after TCRalphabeta/CD19-depleted stem cell transplant. This chain links TRBV10-3 with TRBJ2-2; D is ambiguous. The sequence was obtained from a female patient aged 2 to 10 who had a stem cell transplant for congenital amegakaryocytic thrombocytopenia, so the T cells may come from the graft donor. The CDR3 reads CAISDHRKETGELFF. Here the CDR3 DNA reads TGTGCCATCAGTGACCACAGAAAAGAAACCGGGGAGCTGTTTTTT.